The 17 T cell receptor beta chains below were found in one sample sequenced in a study of blood T cell repertoires in COVID-19. This table comes from immunoSEQ multiplex PCR, and its TCRdb copy is limited to in-frame clones, with some not included. The data hold about 330,000 clones, with roughly 90% observed a single time. The specimen sequenced was peripheral blood. The receptors originated from a man younger than 30 who had recovered from COVID-19.

V gene TRBV27 combines with J gene TRBJ1-1; tentative D call: TRBD1 (5 bases). V lost 6 bases, J lost 6 bases, and 14 bases lay in between. The germline V gene has CDR1 MNHEY and CDR2 SMNVEV (reference sequence). The CDR3 has 13 amino acids. Written as DNA, the CDR3 is TGTGCCAGCAGATACGACGGGGGGGCTGAAGCTTTCTTT. It specifies CASRYDGGAEAFF.

V gene TRBV27 combines with J gene TRBJ1-2, with 9 nucleotides matching TRBD1. Germline values: CDR1 MNHEY, CDR2 SMNVEV (reference sequence). This CDR3 spans 14 amino acids. Germline trimming cut 8 bases from V and 4 bases from J; bases unmatched to any gene: 8. The CDR3 region is CASRPGQGPYGYTF. In DNA form, the CDR3 reads TGTGCCAGCCGACCGGGACAGGGCCCCTATGGCTACACCTTC.

The CDR3 sequence: CASSLEGLAGGNTGELFF. DNA of the CDR3: TGCGCCAGCAGCTTGGAGGGACTAGCGGGGGGAAACACCGGGGAGCTGTTTTTT. The V gene is TRBV5-1, the J gene TRBJ2-2, with 15 bases that match TRBD2. The trim removed 0 bases at V and 2 bases at J, leaving 2 bases unmatched. Germline V gene sequence: CDR1 SGHRS, CDR2 YFSETQ. The CDR3 contains 18 residues.

The V call is TRBV3-1 (or the pseudogene TRBV3-2), the J call TRBJ1-5; D is perhaps TRBD1 (5 bases). Trimming stripped 0 bases from V and 5 bases from J, with 11 bases between. This CDR3 is 15 amino acids long. Germline CDR1 reads LGHDT; CDR2 reads YNNKEL (reference sequence). In DNA, the CDR3 is TGTGCCAGCAGCCAAGACAGGGAAACATATCAGCCCCAGCATTTT. Translated: CASSQDRETYQPQHF.

The gene calls are TRBV7-2 and TRBJ1-1, with D tentatively TRBD1 (6 bases). Trimming pared 5 bases from V and 0 bases from J, leaving 16 bases between. Germline CDR1 and CDR2: SGHTA and FQGNSA. The CDR3 runs 16 residues. In DNA form, the CDR3 reads TGTGCCAGCAGCCGGGGGGCGTTACCACTGAACACTGAAGCTTTCTTT. Protein sequence: CASSRGALPLNTEAFF.

This CDR3 reads CATSRVPPTSGGGYNEQFF. The CDR3 nucleotides are TGTGCCACCAGCAGAGTACCGCCGACTAGCGGGGGGGGATACAATGAGCAGTTCTTC. V gene TRBV15 combines with J gene TRBJ2-1; 14 nucleotides align to TRBD2. V was clipped by 1 base and J by 4 bases; unmatched bases: 9. The CDR3 length is 19 residues. CDR1 LNHNV and CDR2 YYDKDF come from the germline V gene (reference sequence).

V gene TRBV6-6 combines with J gene TRBJ1-1; 7 bases are shared with TRBD1. This CDR3 has 15 amino acids. V shed 9 bases and J 0 bases; nucleotides not matched to a gene: 10. In germline, CDR1 is MNHNY, CDR2 SVGAGI (reference sequence). This CDR3 reads CASSPEGAMNTEAFF. Here the CDR3 DNA reads TGTGCCAGTTCCCCGGAGGGGGCAATGAACACTGAAGCTTTCTTT.

The chain combines TRBV3-1 (or the pseudogene TRBV3-2) with TRBJ1-4; D is undetermined. In germline, CDR1 is LGHDT, CDR2 YNNKEL (reference sequence). The CDR3 runs 15 residues. Trimming left V 0 bases short and J 11 bases short, with 16 bases between. This chain's CDR3 is CASSQDHRPAGKLFF. The CDR3 DNA reads TGTGCCAGCAGCCAAGATCATAGACCCGCCGGGAAACTGTTTTTT.

This chain joins TRBV10-3 and TRBJ2-2, with 9 positions matching TRBD1. V lost 6 bases, J lost 6 bases, and 5 bases stayed unmatched. CDR1 ENHRY and CDR2 SYGVKD come from the germline V gene. This CDR3 is 14 amino acids long. The chain's CDR3 is CAISRQGESGELFF. The DNA for the CDR3 is TGTGCCATCAGCAGACAGGGGGAATCCGGGGAGCTGTTTTTT.

The chain recombines TRBV27 with TRBJ1-1; weak D call: TRBD1 (5 bases). The germline gives CDR1 MNHEY, CDR2 SMNVEV (reference sequence). The CDR3 runs to 13 residues. V was shortened by 3 bases and J by 2 bases, with 7 bases between the two germline ends. CDR3 bases: TGTGCCAGCAGTTTGGGGCATAACACTGAAGCTTTCTTT. Its protein is CASSLGHNTEAFF.

This chain links TRBV27 with TRBJ2-4; 7 bases are shared with TRBD1. Trimming removed 5 bases from V and 11 bases from J; junction bases left unmatched: 6. The germline gives CDR1 MNHEY, CDR2 SMNVEV (reference sequence). The CDR3 contains 12 residues. The CDR3 here is CASSPDRVVQYF. DNA of the CDR3: TGTGCCAGCAGTCCAGACAGGGTTGTTCAGTACTTC.

V and J are TRBV27 and TRBJ2-1; a possible D gene is TRBD1 (6 bases). Germline CDR1 MNHEY, CDR2 SMNVEV (reference sequence). Trimming shortened V by 3 bases and J by 6 bases, and 12 bases separated the two germline ends. The length of the CDR3 is 14 residues. The CDR3 DNA sequence: TGTGCCAGCAGTTTGGCAGGGGTCGGCAATGAGCAGTTCTTC. This gives the protein CASSLAGVGNEQFF.

This chain joins TRBV5-4 and TRBJ2-7, with 9 bases lining up with TRBD1. The CDR3 length is 16 residues. Germline CDR1 is SGHNT and CDR2 is YYREEE (reference sequence). V dropped 4 bases and J dropped 3; count of bases not matched to a gene: 11. The CDR3 spells CASSRTAGQGGYEQYF. In DNA, the CDR3 is TGTGCCAGCAGCAGAACCGCGGGACAGGGAGGCTACGAGCAGTACTTC.

This rearrangement joins TRBV9 to TRBJ2-7, with 9 positions matching TRBD1. Germline V lookup: CDR1 SGDLS, CDR2 YYNGEE. J was trimmed by 6 bases and V by 5 bases; bases with no gene match: 6. This CDR3 spans 13 amino acids. In DNA form, the CDR3 reads TGTGCCAGCAGTGCGGGACAGGGCCCCGAGCAGTACTTC. Amino acids: CASSAGQGPEQYF.

J is TRBJ2-3 and V is TRBV7-8; possible D gene TRBD1, 6 bases. The germline CDR1 and CDR2 sequences are SGHVS and FQNEAQ. V dropped 2 bases and J dropped 1 base, with 10 bases sitting between them. The CDR3 sequence is 15 residues long. The CDR3 DNA is TGTGCCAGCAGCTTATCAGGGGCTGGCACAGATACGCAGTATTTT. Translation gives CASSLSGAGTDTQYF.

This chain joins TRBV19 and TRBJ1-4, with a possible D match to TRBD1 (5 bases). V was cut by 7 bases and J by 5 bases, with 14 bases left in between. This CDR3 is built from 14 residues. The V gene's germline CDR1 is LNHDA and CDR2 SQIVND (reference sequence). The CDR3 protein is CASKLGQRNEKLFF. CDR3 bases: TGTGCCAGTAAGTTGGGGCAGAGAAATGAAAAACTGTTTTTT.

The chain is built from TRBV15 and TRBJ1-6; D is uncertain. CDR3 length: 14 amino acids. Germline loops: CDR1 LNHNV, CDR2 YYDKDF (reference sequence). Between the trimmed V and J ends, which lost 5 bases and 9 bases, there was a span of 14 bases. The CDR3 reads CATSRSLGSSPLHF. The CDR3, as DNA: TGTGCCACCAGCCGAAGCTTAGGGAGTTCACCCCTCCACTTT.